These T cell receptor beta chains were read from a single sample in a study of CD8+ T cells in alopecia areata. Using immunoSEQ multiplex PCR, the repertoire was profiled, and TCRdb retains in-frame clones only, with some absent. This table holds a few hundred thousand clones, roughly two fifths found once. The material was CD4+ T cells sorted from blood, obtained around week 31, from a patient treated with tofacitinib. Receptors were obtained from a human donor with alopecia areata. Each CDR3 is given with its conserved first and last residue. Fields, in order: D gene, J gene, clone size, V gene, CDR3 length, CDR3 protein, CDR3 DNA. The D gene is left open where the match is weak. Clone size is not always given. Where it is, it says once, few, many or a class for expanded clones.

D: TRBD1
J: TRBJ2-1
size: few
V: TRBV6-1
length: 15
CDR3: CASRRLGQGYNEQFF
DNA: TGTGCCAGCAGGAGGTTGGGACAGGGCTACAATGAGCAGTTCTTC

D: -
J: TRBJ1-2
size: -
V: TRBV29-1
length: 12
CDR3: CSVGTANYGYTF
DNA: TGCAGCGTGGGGACCGCGAACTATGGCTACACCTTC

D: -
J: TRBJ2-7
size: -
V: TRBV7-2
length: 11
CDR3: CASSFNYEQYF
DNA: TGTGCCAGCAGCTTTAACTACGAGCAGTACTTC

D: -
J: TRBJ2-1
size: -
V: TRBV7-2
length: 11
CDR3: CASSLFNEQFF
DNA: TGTGCCAGCAGCCTCTTTAATGAGCAGTTCTTC

D: -
J: TRBJ1-2
size: -
V: TRBV5-4
length: 14
CDR3: CASSLPGTAFGYTF
DNA: TGTGCCAGCAGCTTGCCGGGAACGGCATTCGGCTACACCTTC

D: -
J: TRBJ2-1
size: few
V: TRBV19
length: 14
CDR3: CASTALRLRNEQFF
DNA: TGTGCCAGTACCGCCCTCCGGCTCCGCAATGAGCAGTTCTTC

D: TRBD1
J: TRBJ2-6
size: few
V: TRBV28
length: 15
CDR3: CASTTGGSGANVLTF
DNA: TGTGCCAGCACCACAGGGGGCTCTGGGGCCAACGTCCTGACTTTC

D: -
J: TRBJ1-4
size: many
V: TRBV7-2
length: 14
CDR3: CASRLQGGVEKLFF
DNA: TGTGCCAGCAGATTACAGGGTGGCGTTGAAAAACTGTTTTTT

D: TRBD1
J: TRBJ2-1
size: few
V: TRBV7-2
length: 15
CDR3: CASSLAQGGYNEQFF
DNA: TGTGCCAGCAGCTTAGCACAGGGGGGCTACAATGAGCAGTTCTTC

D: -
J: TRBJ2-1
size: -
V: TRBV11-2
length: 14
CDR3: CASSSHRELNEQFF
DNA: TGTGCCAGCAGCTCTCACAGGGAACTTAATGAGCAGTTCTTC

D: -
J: TRBJ1-5
size: -
V: TRBV30
length: 13
CDR3: CAWSWDSNQPQHF
DNA: TGTGCCTGGAGTTGGGATAGCAATCAGCCCCAGCATTTT

D: TRBD1
J: TRBJ1-2
size: -
V: TRBV6-6
length: 14
CDR3: CASSRGQPNYGYTF
DNA: TGTGCCAGCAGTCGGGGACAGCCCAACTATGGCTACACCTTC

D: -
J: TRBJ1-5
size: once
V: TRBV5-6
length: 15
CDR3: CASSLGGTVYQPQHF
DNA: TGTGCCAGCAGCCTAGGCGGTACAGTCTATCAGCCCCAGCATTTT

D: TRBD2
J: TRBJ2-7
size: -
V: TRBV4-2
length: 15
CDR3: CASSPAGGSSYEQYF
DNA: TGTGCCAGCAGTCCAGCGGGAGGGAGCTCCTACGAGCAGTACTTC

D: -
J: TRBJ2-6
size: -
V: TRBV30
length: 15
CDR3: CAWSWAQAGANVLTF
DNA: TGTGCCTGGAGTTGGGCACAGGCTGGGGCCAACGTCCTGACTTTC

D: TRBD1
J: TRBJ2-7
size: -
V: TRBV4-1
length: 17
CDR3: CASSHFGHWTGGHEQYF
DNA: TGCGCCAGCAGCCACTTTGGGCACTGGACAGGGGGCCACGAGCAGTACTTC

D: -
J: TRBJ1-2
size: -
V: TRBV5-4
length: 12
CDR3: CASSLTPSGYTF
DNA: TGTGCCAGCAGCTTGACCCCCTCCGGCTACACCTTC

D: TRBD2
J: TRBJ2-1
size: -
V: TRBV5-1
length: 14
CDR3: CASSLLATNNEQFF
DNA: TGCGCCAGCAGTCTACTAGCGACCAACAATGAGCAGTTCTTC

D: -
J: TRBJ2-7
size: -
V: TRBV30
length: 13
CDR3: CAWSEDNNYEQYF
DNA: TGTGCCTGGAGTGAAGACAATAACTACGAGCAGTACTTC

D: TRBD2
J: TRBJ2-3
size: once
V: TRBV6-5
length: 15
CDR3: CASRTLAGGPDTQYF
DNA: TGTGCCAGCAGGACCCTAGCGGGAGGTCCGGATACGCAGTATTTT

D: -
J: TRBJ2-1
size: -
V: TRBV6-6
length: 12
CDR3: CASATSYNEQFF
DNA: TGTGCCAGCGCGACCTCCTACAATGAGCAGTTCTTC

D: TRBD2
J: TRBJ2-1
size: -
V: TRBV6-5
length: 13
CDR3: CASSPGTRTEQFF
DNA: TGTGCCAGCAGCCCCGGGACTAGAACGGAGCAGTTCTTC

D: TRBD1
J: TRBJ1-5
size: -
V: TRBV9
length: 16
CDR3: CASSVVGTGSNQPQHF
DNA: TGTGCCAGCAGCGTAGTCGGGACAGGTAGCAATCAGCCCCAGCATTTT

D: -
J: TRBJ2-7
size: -
V: TRBV6-6
length: 11
CDR3: CASRSPGEQYF
DNA: TGTGCCAGCAGGTCCCCCGGAGAGCAGTACTTC

D: -
J: TRBJ1-1
size: once
V: TRBV30
length: 15
CDR3: CAWSSQPLRATEAFF
DNA: TGTGCCTGGAGTTCCCAACCCCTAAGGGCCACTGAAGCTTTCTTT

D: TRBD1
J: TRBJ2-2
size: few
V: TRBV6-1
length: 15
CDR3: CASRSGTANTGELFF
DNA: TGTGCCAGCAGATCCGGGACAGCAAACACCGGGGAGCTGTTTTTT

D: -
J: TRBJ1-1
size: -
V: TRBV6-5
length: 15
CDR3: CASSYSSQSFTEAFF
DNA: TGTGCCAGCAGTTACTCGTCGCAGAGCTTCACTGAAGCTTTCTTT

D: TRBD1
J: TRBJ1-1
size: -
V: TRBV10-3
length: 13
CDR3: CAIRGTGVTEAFF
DNA: TGTGCCATCAGGGGGACAGGGGTCACTGAAGCTTTCTTT

D: -
J: TRBJ1-6
size: -
V: TRBV6-5
length: 16
CDR3: CASSYSWGGYDSPLHF
DNA: TGTGCCAGCAGTTACTCGTGGGGGGGCTACGATTCACCCCTCCACTTT

D: TRBD1
J: TRBJ1-2
size: -
V: TRBV7-2
length: 13
CDR3: CASSQTDRAGYTF
DNA: TGTGCCAGCAGCCAAACCGACAGGGCGGGCTACACCTTC

D: -
J: TRBJ2-1
size: -
V: TRBV30
length: 15
CDR3: CAWSVLAQLRNEQFF
DNA: TGTGCCTGGAGTGTACTAGCTCAACTGAGGAATGAGCAGTTCTTC

D: TRBD2
J: TRBJ2-3
size: few
V: TRBV7-2
length: 15
CDR3: CASSKRGASTDTQYF
DNA: TGTGCCAGCAGCAAGCGGGGGGCAAGCACAGATACGCAGTATTTT

D: -
J: TRBJ2-1
size: -
V: TRBV19
length: 14
CDR3: CASSTRTSGHEQFF
DNA: TGTGCCAGTAGTACCAGGACCTCGGGCCATGAGCAGTTCTTC

D: TRBD1
J: TRBJ2-3
size: few
V: TRBV18
length: 15
CDR3: CASPEKGAEGDTQYF
DNA: TGTGCCAGCCCGGAGAAGGGGGCGGAAGGAGATACGCAGTATTTT

D: TRBD2
J: TRBJ2-1
size: few
V: TRBV7-9
length: 13
CDR3: CASSVGGSKEQFF
DNA: TGTGCCAGCAGCGTCGGGGGGTCTAAAGAGCAGTTCTTC

D: -
J: TRBJ1-1
size: many
V: TRBV6-5
length: 15
CDR3: CASSATPGVFAEAFF
DNA: TGTGCCAGCAGTGCGACGCCGGGGGTATTCGCTGAAGCTTTCTTT

D: -
J: TRBJ2-1
size: -
V: TRBV5-1
length: 11
CDR3: CASSLDGEQFF
DNA: TGCGCCAGCAGCTTGGATGGTGAGCAGTTCTTC

D: -
J: TRBJ2-2
size: few
V: TRBV29-1
length: 15
CDR3: CSVVLVGAFGGELFF
DNA: TGCAGCGTTGTATTAGTGGGGGCTTTTGGCGGGGAGCTGTTTTTT

D: -
J: TRBJ2-3
size: -
V: TRBV7-3
length: 15
CDR3: CASSLTASATDTQYF
DNA: TGTGCCAGCAGCTTAACTGCCAGCGCAACAGATACGCAGTATTTT

D: -
J: TRBJ1-2
size: few
V: TRBV5-1
length: 14
CDR3: CASSLGGENYGYTF
DNA: TGCGCCAGCAGTCTCGGCGGAGAGAACTATGGCTACACCTTC

D: -
J: TRBJ2-5
size: few
V: TRBV6-5
length: 14
CDR3: CASSRRQYQETQYF
DNA: TGTGCCAGCAGCCGCAGACAGTACCAAGAGACCCAGTACTTC

D: -
J: TRBJ2-2
size: few
V: TRBV4-2
length: 17
CDR3: CASSRTRATGRPGELFF
DNA: TGTGCCAGCAGCCGTACCCGGGCAACAGGGAGGCCCGGGGAGCTGTTTTTT

D: -
J: TRBJ1-3
size: -
V: TRBV6-5
length: 14
CDR3: CASGDTFSGNTIYF
DNA: TGTGCCAGCGGTGACACCTTCTCTGGAAACACCATATATTTT

D: -
J: TRBJ1-2
size: -
V: TRBV30
length: 11
CDR3: CACETGYGYTF
DNA: TGTGCCTGCGAGACAGGCTATGGCTACACCTTC

D: -
J: TRBJ2-3
size: -
V: TRBV13
length: 14
CDR3: CASGKAGRTDTQYF
DNA: TGTGCCAGCGGCAAGGCGGGACGCACAGATACGCAGTATTTT

D: -
J: TRBJ1-5
size: many
V: TRBV6-5
length: 13
CDR3: CASMEAANQPQHF
DNA: TGTGCCAGCATGGAGGCAGCTAATCAGCCCCAGCATTTT

D: -
J: TRBJ2-7
size: -
V: TRBV6-5
length: 13
CDR3: CASRAPTVYEQYF
DNA: TGTGCCAGTCGAGCCCCCACGGTCTACGAGCAGTACTTC

D: TRBD1
J: TRBJ1-2
size: -
V: TRBV2
length: 13
CDR3: CASSGQGRDGYTF
DNA: TGTGCCAGCAGTGGACAGGGTAGGGATGGCTACACCTTC

D: TRBD2
J: TRBJ2-3
size: few
V: TRBV30
length: 15
CDR3: CAWSGLAGARDTQYF
DNA: TGTGCCTGGAGTGGACTAGCGGGGGCCAGAGATACGCAGTATTTT

D: -
J: TRBJ1-1
size: few
V: TRBV7-8
length: 13
CDR3: CASSLEVFAEAFF
DNA: TGTGCCAGCAGCTTAGAGGTTTTCGCTGAAGCTTTCTTT

D: TRBD2
J: TRBJ2-3
size: few
V: TRBV25-1
length: 17
CDR3: CASSVRSLAGVIDTQYF
DNA: TGTGCCAGCAGTGTACGATCCTTGGCGGGGGTGATAGATACGCAGTATTTT